The subject of this entry is one TCR beta chain. This table comes from immunoSEQ multiplex PCR, and its TCRdb copy is limited to in-frame clones, with some not included. The sample includes about 960,000 clones, 70% to 85% of them seen just once. From germline, CDR1 is WNHNN and CDR2 SYGVQD (reference sequence). This CDR3 region has 13 residues. V dropped 0 bases and J dropped 10 bases, with 10 bases sitting between them. This sample was included in a study of shared clonotypes between healthy human individuals. Sequenced: memory CD4+ T cells sorted from blood. The subset: CD45RA-negative fraction. This TCR was recovered from a man aged 18 to 30 in good health. This rearrangement joins TRBV10-1 to TRBJ2-1; tentatively, D is TRBD1 (5 bases). CDR3 sequence: CASSESLGREQFF. For the CDR3, the DNA is TGCGCCAGCAGTGAGTCACTGGGGCGGGAGCAGTTCTTC.